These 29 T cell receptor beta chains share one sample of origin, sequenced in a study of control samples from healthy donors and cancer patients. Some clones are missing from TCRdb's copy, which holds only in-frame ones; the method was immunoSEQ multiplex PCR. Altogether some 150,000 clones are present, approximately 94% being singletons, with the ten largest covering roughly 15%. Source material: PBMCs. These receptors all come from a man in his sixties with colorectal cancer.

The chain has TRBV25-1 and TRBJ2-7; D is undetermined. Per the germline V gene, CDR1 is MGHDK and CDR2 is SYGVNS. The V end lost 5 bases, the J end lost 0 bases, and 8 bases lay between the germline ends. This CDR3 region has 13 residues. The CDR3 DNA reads TGTGCCAGCAGTTTATATGCCTCCTACGAGCAGTACTTC. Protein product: CASSLYASYEQYF.

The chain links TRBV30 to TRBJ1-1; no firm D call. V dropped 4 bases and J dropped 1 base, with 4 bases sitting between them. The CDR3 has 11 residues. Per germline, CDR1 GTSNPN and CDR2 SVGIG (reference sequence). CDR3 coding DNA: TGTGCCTGGAAGGCGAACACTGAAGCTTTCTTT. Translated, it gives CAWKANTEAFF.

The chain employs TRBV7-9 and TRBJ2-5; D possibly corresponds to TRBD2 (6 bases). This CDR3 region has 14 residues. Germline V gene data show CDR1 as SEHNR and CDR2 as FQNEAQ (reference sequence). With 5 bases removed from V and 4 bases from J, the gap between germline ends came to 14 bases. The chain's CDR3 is CASSPTGTGETQYF. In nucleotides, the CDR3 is TGTGCCAGCAGCCCCACCGGGACTGGAGAGACCCAGTACTTC.

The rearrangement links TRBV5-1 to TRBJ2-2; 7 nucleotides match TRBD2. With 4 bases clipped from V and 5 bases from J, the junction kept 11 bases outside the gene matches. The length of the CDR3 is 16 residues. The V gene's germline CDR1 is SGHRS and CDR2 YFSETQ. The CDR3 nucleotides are TGCGCCAGCAGCCCCCTGGGCGGGGGTGATACCGGGGAGCTGTTTTTT. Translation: CASSPLGGGDTGELFF.

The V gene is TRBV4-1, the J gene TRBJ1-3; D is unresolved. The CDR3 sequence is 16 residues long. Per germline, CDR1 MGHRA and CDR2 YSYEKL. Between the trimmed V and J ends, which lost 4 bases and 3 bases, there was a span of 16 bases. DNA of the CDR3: TGCGCCAGCAGCCCCCGTTGGGAGGAGGTTGGAAACACCATATATTTT. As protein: CASSPRWEEVGNTIYF.

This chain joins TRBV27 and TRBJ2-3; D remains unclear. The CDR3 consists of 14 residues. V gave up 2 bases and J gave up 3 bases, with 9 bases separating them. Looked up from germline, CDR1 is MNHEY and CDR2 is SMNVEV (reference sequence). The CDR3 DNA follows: TGTGCCAGCAGTTTAGGTAGTGGAACAGATACGCAGTATTTT. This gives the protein CASSLGSGTDTQYF.

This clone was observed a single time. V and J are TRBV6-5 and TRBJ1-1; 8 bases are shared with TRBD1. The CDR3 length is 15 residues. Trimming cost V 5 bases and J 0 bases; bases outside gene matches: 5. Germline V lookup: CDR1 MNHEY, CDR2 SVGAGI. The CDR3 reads CASSSRDRLNTEAFF. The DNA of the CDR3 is TGTGCCAGCAGTAGCCGGGACAGGTTGAACACTGAAGCTTTCTTT.

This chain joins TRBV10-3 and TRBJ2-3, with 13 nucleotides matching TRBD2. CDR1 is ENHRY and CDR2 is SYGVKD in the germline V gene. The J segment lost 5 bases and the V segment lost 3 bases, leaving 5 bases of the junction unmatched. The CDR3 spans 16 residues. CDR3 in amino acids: CAISDGTSGEVDTQYF. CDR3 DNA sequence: TGTGCCATCAGTGACGGGACTAGCGGGGAAGTAGATACGCAGTATTTT.

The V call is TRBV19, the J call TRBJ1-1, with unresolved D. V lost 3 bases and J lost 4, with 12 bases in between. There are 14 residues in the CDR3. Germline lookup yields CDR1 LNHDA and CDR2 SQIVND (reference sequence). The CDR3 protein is CASSISILGTEAFF. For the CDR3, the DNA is TGTGCCAGTAGTATTAGCATCTTAGGCACTGAAGCTTTCTTT.

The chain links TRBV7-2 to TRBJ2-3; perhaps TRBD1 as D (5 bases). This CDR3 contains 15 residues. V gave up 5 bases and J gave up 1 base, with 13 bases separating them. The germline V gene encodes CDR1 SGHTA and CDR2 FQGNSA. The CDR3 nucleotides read TGTGCCAGCAGCCCAGGGTTTCTCCGCACAGATACGCAGTATTTT. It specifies CASSPGFLRTDTQYF. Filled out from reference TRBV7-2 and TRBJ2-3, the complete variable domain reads GAGVSQSPSNKVTEKGKDVELRCDPISGHTALYWYRQSLGQGLEFLIYFQGNSAPDKSGLPSDRFSAERTGGSVSTLTIQRTQQEDSAVYLCASSPGFLRTDTQYFGPGTRLTVL.

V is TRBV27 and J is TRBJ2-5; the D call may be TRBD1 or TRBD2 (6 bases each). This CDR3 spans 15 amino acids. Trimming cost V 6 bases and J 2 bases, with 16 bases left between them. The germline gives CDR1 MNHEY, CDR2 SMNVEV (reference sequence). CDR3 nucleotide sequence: TGTGCCAGCAGGATTGGGGGGCACGGGCAAGAGACCCAGTACTTC. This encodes CASRIGGHGQETQYF.

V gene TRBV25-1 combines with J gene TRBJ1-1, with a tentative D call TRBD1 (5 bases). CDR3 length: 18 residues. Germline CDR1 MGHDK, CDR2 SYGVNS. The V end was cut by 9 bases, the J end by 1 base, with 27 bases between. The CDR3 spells CASSPLSGGYPPNTEAFF. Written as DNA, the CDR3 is TGTGCCAGTTCCCCCTTATCCGGGGGGTACCCTCCGAACACTGAAGCTTTCTTT.

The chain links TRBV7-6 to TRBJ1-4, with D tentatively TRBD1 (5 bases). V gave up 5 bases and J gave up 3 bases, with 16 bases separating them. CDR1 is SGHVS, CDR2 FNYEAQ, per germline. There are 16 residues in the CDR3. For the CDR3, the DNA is TGTGCCAGCAGCCCGTCCGGGGGGTACGCTAATGAAAAACTGTTTTTT. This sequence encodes CASSPSGGYANEKLFF.

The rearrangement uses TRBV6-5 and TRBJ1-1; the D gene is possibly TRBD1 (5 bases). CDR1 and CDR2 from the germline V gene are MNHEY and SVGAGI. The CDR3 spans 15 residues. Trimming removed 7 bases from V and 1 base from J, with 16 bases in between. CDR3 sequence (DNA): TGTGCCAGCACCCCGGGGGGTTCTTGGAACACTGAAGCTTTCTTT. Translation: CASTPGGSWNTEAFF.

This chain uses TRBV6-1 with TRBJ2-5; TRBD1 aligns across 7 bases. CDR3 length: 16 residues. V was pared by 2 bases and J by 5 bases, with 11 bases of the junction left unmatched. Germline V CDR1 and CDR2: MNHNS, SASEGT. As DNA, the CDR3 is TGTGCCAGCAGTGAATCGTTGGGACAGCTTCGGGAGACCCAGTACTTC. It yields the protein CASSESLGQLRETQYF.

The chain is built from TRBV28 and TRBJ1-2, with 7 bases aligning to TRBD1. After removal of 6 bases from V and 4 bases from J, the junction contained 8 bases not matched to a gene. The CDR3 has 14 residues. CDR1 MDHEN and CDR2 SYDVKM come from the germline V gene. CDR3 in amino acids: CASSNDRAGYGYTF. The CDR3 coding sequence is TGTGCCAGCAGCAACGACAGGGCGGGCTATGGCTACACCTTC.

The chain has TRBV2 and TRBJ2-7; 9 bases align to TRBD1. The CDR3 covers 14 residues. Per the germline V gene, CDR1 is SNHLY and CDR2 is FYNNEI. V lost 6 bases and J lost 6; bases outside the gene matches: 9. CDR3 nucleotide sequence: TGTGCCAGCAGCGCCGAGGGACAGGGCACCGAGCAGTACTTC. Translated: CASSAEGQGTEQYF.

CDR3 sequence reads: CASSQDPGSETQYF. The CDR3, as DNA: TGCGCCAGCAGCCAAGATCCGGGGTCGGAGACCCAGTACTTC. The chain joins TRBV4-1 to TRBJ2-5; the D gene is possibly TRBD2 (5 bases). This CDR3 is 14 amino acids long. Germline CDR1 reads MGHRA; CDR2 reads YSYEKL. V was clipped by 0 bases and J by 5 bases, with 10 bases between them.

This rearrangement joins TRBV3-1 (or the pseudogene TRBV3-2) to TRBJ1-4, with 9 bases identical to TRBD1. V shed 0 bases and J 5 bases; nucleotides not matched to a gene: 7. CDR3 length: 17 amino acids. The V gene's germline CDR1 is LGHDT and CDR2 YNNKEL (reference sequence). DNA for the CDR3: TGTGCCAGCAGCCAAGAAGGACAGGGGATTACCAATGAAAAACTGTTTTTT. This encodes CASSQEGQGITNEKLFF.

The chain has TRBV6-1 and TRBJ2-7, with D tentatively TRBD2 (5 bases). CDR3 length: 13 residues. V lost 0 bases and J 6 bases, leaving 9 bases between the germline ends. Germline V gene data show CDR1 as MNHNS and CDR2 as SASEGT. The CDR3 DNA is TGTGCCAGCAGTGAAGCTAGCGCCCTCGAGCAGTACTTC. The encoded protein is CASSEASALEQYF.

In DNA, the CDR3 is TGTGCCAGCAGCTTAGCGAAGAACACTGAAGCTTTCTTT. It encodes CASSLAKNTEAFF. V gene TRBV7-8 combines with J gene TRBJ1-1; D gene uncertain. Germline V CDR1 and CDR2: SGHVS, FQNEAQ. Trimming shortened V by 0 bases and J by 1 base, and 3 bases separated the two germline ends. CDR3 length equals 13 residues.

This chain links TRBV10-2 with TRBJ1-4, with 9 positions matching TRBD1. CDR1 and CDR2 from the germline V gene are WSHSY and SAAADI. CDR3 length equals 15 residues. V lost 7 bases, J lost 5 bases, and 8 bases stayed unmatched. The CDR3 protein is CASTDRGDQNEKLFF. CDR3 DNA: TGCGCCAGCACTGACAGGGGGGACCAAAATGAAAAACTGTTTTTT.

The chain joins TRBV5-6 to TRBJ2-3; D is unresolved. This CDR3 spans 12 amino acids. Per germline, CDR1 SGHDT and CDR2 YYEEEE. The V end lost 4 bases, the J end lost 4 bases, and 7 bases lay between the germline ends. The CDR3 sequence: CASSVQSDTQYF. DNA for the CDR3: TGTGCCAGCAGCGTTCAGTCAGATACGCAGTATTTT.

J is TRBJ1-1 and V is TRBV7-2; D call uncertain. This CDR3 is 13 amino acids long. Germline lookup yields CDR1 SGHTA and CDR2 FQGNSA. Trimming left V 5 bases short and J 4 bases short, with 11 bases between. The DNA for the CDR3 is TGTGCCAGCAGCGTCAGGTTTTTCACTGAAGCTTTCTTT. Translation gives CASSVRFFTEAFF.

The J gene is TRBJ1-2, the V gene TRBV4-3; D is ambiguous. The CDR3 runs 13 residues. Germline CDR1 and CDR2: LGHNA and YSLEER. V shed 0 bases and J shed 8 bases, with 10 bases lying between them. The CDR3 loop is CASSQDSYGGYTF. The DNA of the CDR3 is TGCGCCAGCAGCCAAGACAGCTATGGAGGCTACACCTTC.

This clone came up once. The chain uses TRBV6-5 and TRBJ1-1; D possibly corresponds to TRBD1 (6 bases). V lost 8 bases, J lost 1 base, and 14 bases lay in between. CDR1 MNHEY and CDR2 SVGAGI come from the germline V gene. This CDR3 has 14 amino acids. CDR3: CASLSGTPNTEAFF. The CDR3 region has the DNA TGTGCCAGCCTTTCCGGGACACCGAACACTGAAGCTTTCTTT.

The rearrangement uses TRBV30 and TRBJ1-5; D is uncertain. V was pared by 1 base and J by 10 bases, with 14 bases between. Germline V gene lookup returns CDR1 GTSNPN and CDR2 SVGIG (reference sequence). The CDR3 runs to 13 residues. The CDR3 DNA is TGTGCCTGGAGTGACAGCGGGAAACAACCCCAGCATTTT. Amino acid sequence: CAWSDSGKQPQHF.

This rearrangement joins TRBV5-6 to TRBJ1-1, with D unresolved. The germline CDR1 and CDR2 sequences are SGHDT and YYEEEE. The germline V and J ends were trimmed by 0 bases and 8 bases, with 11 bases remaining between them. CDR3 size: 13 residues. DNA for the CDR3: TGTGCCAGCAGCTTGGAGGCCCCACCAGAAGCTTTCTTT. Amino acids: CASSLEAPPEAFF.

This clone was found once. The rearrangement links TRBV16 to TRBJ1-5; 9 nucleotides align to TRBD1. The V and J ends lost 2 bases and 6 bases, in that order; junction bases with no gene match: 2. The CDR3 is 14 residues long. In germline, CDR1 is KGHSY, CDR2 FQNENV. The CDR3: CASSQNRGRQPQHF. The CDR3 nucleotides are TGTGCCAGCAGCCAAAACAGGGGGCGTCAGCCCCAGCATTTT.